This T cell receptor beta chain emerged from a study of identical twins. The CDR3 spans 16 residues. The germline V and J ends were trimmed by 0 bases and 0 bases, with 8 bases remaining between them. Germline V gene data show CDR1 as LNHNV and CDR2 as YYDKDF (reference sequence). A template switching step contributed a universal primer site, while unique molecular identifiers were present in the cDNA. TCRdb re-derived calls from the 5' RACE reads in MiXCR, one entry per CDR3 protein. The sample has approximately 410,000 distinct CDR3 sequences, around 18% seen once. The study's findings and limits: Modeled out-of-frame TCR alpha sharing in monozygotic twins fell below observed levels. Conclusions came from cross-sectional statistical analysis, not from following the same donors. Fewer insertions characterized abundant cord blood beta clonotypes, whereas memory repertoires showed none.

This clonotype was recorded many times. Its target is unknown. The sample comprised naive T cells sorted from blood. This chain links TRBV15 with TRBJ1-4; a weak D match, TRBD1 (6 bases). This receptor was obtained from a man aged 50-59 years in good health. The CDR3 reads CATSREDRSTNEKLFF. The CDR3, as DNA: TGTGCCACCAGCAGAGAGGACAGATCAACTAATGAAAAACTGTTTTTT. Full variable domain (outside the CDR3, taken from reference TRBV15 and TRBJ1-4): DAMVIQNPRYQVTQFGKPVTLSCSQTLNHNVMYWYQQKSSQAPKLLFHYYDKDFNNEADTPDNFQSRRPNTSFCFLDIRSPGLGDTAMYLCATSREDRSTNEKLFFGSGTQLSVL.